Sequencing of this T cell receptor beta chain was carried out in a study of blood T cell repertoires in COVID-19. Study information: The analysed material was cDNA or gDNA that came from T cells, B-cell-depleted T cells, or PBMCs.

Clones were read by immunoSEQ multiplex PCR, and TCRdb kept only the in-frame ones, dropping some. The sample contains 150,000 to 200,000 clones, around 80% of which appear only once. This clonotype originated in a woman between 65 and 79 years old with COVID-19, enrolled during active disease. Sequenced: peripheral blood.

CDR3 coding DNA: TGTGCCAGCAGCTTGGGTGGGCCAGGGGCCGGAAAGTTCAATGAGCAGTTCTTC. Amino acids: CASSLGGPGAGKFNEQFF. The chain links TRBV5-4 to TRBJ2-1; TRBD1 is a possible D gene (6 bases). Trimming removed 0 bases from V and 6 bases from J, with 22 bases in between. The CDR3 sequence is 18 residues long. CDR1 SGHNT and CDR2 YYREEE come from the germline V gene (reference sequence).